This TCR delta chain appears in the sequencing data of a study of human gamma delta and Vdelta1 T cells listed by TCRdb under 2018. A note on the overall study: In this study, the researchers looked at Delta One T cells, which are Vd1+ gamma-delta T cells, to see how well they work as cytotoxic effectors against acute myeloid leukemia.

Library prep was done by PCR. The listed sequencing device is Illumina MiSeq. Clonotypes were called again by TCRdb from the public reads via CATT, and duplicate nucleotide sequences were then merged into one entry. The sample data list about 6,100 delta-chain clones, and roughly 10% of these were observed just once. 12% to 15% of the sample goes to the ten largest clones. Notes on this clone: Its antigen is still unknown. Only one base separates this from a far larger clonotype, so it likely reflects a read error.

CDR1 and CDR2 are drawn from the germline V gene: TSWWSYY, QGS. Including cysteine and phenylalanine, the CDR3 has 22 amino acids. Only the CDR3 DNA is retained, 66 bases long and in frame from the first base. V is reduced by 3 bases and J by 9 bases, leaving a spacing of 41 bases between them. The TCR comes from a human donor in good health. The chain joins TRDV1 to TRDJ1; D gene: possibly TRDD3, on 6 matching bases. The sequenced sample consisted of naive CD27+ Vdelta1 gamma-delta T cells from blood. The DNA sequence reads TGTGCTCTTGGGGAGGGGATTTTCCCAATAAGAAAGTCAATCAAGAGTTTAGGTGAACTCATCTTT. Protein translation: CALGEGIFPIRKSIKSLGELIF.